This TCR beta chain was sequenced during a study of T cell changes during pregnancy in multiple sclerosis. The CDR3 has 16 amino acids. Between the trimmed V and J ends, which lost 0 bases and 2 bases, there was a span of 14 bases. CDR1 is SGHKS and CDR2 is YYEKEE in the germline V gene (reference sequence). Using immunoSEQ multiplex PCR, the repertoire was profiled, and TCRdb retains in-frame clones only, with some absent. Here the sample spans more than 45,000 clones, just over 85% being singletons. Material: CD4+ T cells from peripheral blood mononuclear cells, obtained in the second trimester of pregnancy. The TCR was taken from a female donor with multiple sclerosis, enrolled in a pregnancy study. J is TRBJ2-5 and V is TRBV5-5, with a possible D match to TRBD2 (7 bases). The CDR3 region has the DNA TGTGCCAGCAGCTTGGGGGTCGGGGGGCCTCAAGAGACCCAGTACTTC. Its translation is CASSLGVGGPQETQYF.